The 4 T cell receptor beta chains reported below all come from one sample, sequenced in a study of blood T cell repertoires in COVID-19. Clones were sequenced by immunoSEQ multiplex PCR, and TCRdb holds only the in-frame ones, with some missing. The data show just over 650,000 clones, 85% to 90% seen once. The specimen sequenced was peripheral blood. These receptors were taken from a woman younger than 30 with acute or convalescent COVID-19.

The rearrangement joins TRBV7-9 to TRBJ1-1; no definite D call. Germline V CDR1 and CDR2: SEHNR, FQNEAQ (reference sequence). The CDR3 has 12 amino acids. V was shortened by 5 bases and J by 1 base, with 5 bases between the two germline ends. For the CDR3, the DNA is TGTGCCAGCAGCACACCGAACACTGAAGCTTTCTTT. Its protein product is CASSTPNTEAFF. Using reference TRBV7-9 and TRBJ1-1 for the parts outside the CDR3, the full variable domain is DTGVSQNPRHKITKRGQNVTFRCDPISEHNRLYWYRQTLGQGPEFLTYFQNEAQLEKSRLLSDRFSAERPKGSFSTLEIQRTEQGDSAMYLCASSTPNTEAFFGQGTRLTVV.

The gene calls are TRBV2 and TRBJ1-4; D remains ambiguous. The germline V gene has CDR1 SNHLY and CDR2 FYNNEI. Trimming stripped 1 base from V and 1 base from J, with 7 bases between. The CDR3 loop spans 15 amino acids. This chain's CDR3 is CASSEVLLTNEKLFF. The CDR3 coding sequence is TGTGCCAGCAGTGAAGTTCTGTTAACTAATGAAAAACTGTTTTTT.

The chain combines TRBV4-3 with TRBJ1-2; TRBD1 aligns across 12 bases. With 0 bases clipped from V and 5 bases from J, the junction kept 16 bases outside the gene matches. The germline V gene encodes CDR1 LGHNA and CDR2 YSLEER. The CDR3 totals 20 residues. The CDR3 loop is CASSQDRFGTGGPSPYGYTF. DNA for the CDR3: TGCGCCAGCAGCCAAGATCGGTTTGGGACAGGGGGCCCGTCCCCTTATGGCTACACCTTC.

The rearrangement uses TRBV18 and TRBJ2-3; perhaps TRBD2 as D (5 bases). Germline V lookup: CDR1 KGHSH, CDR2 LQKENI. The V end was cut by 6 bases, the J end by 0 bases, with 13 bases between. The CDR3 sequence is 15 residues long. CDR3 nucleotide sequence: TGTGCCAGCTCCTCATCCGGACTTAGCACAGATACGCAGTATTTT. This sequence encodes CASSSSGLSTDTQYF.